This T cell receptor beta chain was recorded in a study of T cell repertoires in cytomegalovirus infection. Study-level background: Shared public TCR beta signatures pointed to both CMV infection and a matching HLA type. Study-wide points: HLA-C-restricted CMV-specific TCR beta clonotypes prevailed in the ex vivo response.

CDR1 is LNHDA and CDR2 is SQIVND in the germline V gene (reference sequence). There are 12 residues in the CDR3. Trimming removed 0 bases from V and 6 bases from J, with 5 bases in between. This clonotype was seen only a few times. What it binds is unknown. In TCRdb, the reads were re-called with MiXCR into one record per CDR3 protein. This sample has approximately 910,000 distinct CDR3 sequences, with 31% found just once. The receptor comes from a human donor in good health (CMV status not recorded). Some clones in this sample may be carry-over from other donors' samples. This chain links TRBV19 with TRBJ1-1; D is undetermined. Sequenced here: cultured CD8+ T cells from PBMCs, sampled from culture after CMV antigen stimulation. CDR3 in DNA: TGTGCCAGTAGTATAGATTTCGCTGAAGCTTTCTTT. Translated: CASSIDFAEAFF. Filled out from reference TRBV19 and TRBJ1-1, the complete variable domain reads DGGITQSPKYLFRKEGQNVTLSCEQNLNHDAMYWYRQDPGQGLRLIYYSQIVNDFQKGDIAEGYSVSREKKESFPLTVTSAQKNPTAFYLCASSIDFAEAFFGQGTRLTVV.